This T cell receptor beta chain appears in the sequencing data of a study of OX40 agonist ivuxolimab in advanced cancers. Germline V gene lookup returns CDR1 SGHRS and CDR2 YFSETQ. The CDR3 is 13 residues long. V gave up 0 bases and J gave up 3 bases, with 6 bases separating them. Sequencing used immunoSEQ multiplex PCR; TCRdb keeps in-frame clones, though not all of them. The sample lists 53,000 or so clones, around 86% occurring once. This sequence originates from an adult with an advanced solid tumor such as melanoma, head and neck, liver or kidney cancer. The gene calls are TRBV5-1 and TRBJ1-2; no firm D call. Sequenced material: CD4+ or CD8+ T cells sorted from blood, taken in a trial of the OX40 agonist ivuxolimab. The DNA for the CDR3 is TGCGCCAGCAGCTTGGGGCCGGACTATGGCTACACCTTC. Translated, it gives CASSLGPDYGYTF.